This passage covers 30 T cell receptor beta chains from one sample sequenced in a study of OX40 agonist ivuxolimab in advanced cancers. Only in-frame clones appear in the TCRdb table, and some are missing; sequencing was by immunoSEQ multiplex PCR. Of 70,000 or so clones listed, approximately 92% were seen once; the top ten hold approximately 9.3%. The sample here was CD4+ or CD8+ T cells sorted from blood, taken in a trial of the OX40 agonist ivuxolimab. The receptors come from an adult with an advanced solid tumor such as melanoma, head and neck, liver or kidney cancer.

This chain joins TRBV9 and TRBJ1-1, with D unresolved. The CDR3 sequence is 12 residues long. The germline V gene encodes CDR1 SGDLS and CDR2 YYNGEE. The germline V and J ends were trimmed by 4 bases and 4 bases, with 8 bases remaining between them. The CDR3 protein is CASSPQFTEAFF. Here the CDR3 DNA reads TGTGCCAGCAGCCCCCAGTTCACTGAAGCTTTCTTT.

This sequence joins TRBV27 and TRBJ2-2; D is undetermined. Trimming shortened V by 5 bases and J by 0 bases, and 4 bases separated the two germline ends. In germline, CDR1 is MNHEY, CDR2 SMNVEV (reference sequence). The CDR3 contains 13 residues. This CDR3 reads CASSPSNTGELFF. Here the CDR3 DNA reads TGTGCCAGCAGTCCGTCGAACACCGGGGAGCTGTTTTTT.

The V call is TRBV5-1, the J call TRBJ1-1, with D perhaps TRBD1 (6 bases). This CDR3 is built from 15 residues. CDR1 is SGHRS, CDR2 YFSETQ, per germline. Trimming cost V 0 bases and J 0 bases, with 9 bases left between them. The CDR3: CASSLAGDLNTEAFF. CDR3 in DNA: TGCGCCAGCAGCTTGGCAGGGGACCTGAACACTGAAGCTTTCTTT.

The rearrangement uses TRBV6-1 and TRBJ2-3, with D uncertain. Germline-derived CDR1 and CDR2 are MNHNS and SASEGT. This CDR3 spans 15 amino acids. The V gene lost 0 bases and the J gene lost 5 bases, with 12 bases spanning the gap. CDR3 sequence: CASSEASFPGDTQYF. In nucleotides, the CDR3 is TGTGCCAGCAGTGAAGCCTCTTTCCCCGGAGATACGCAGTATTTT.

The chain combines TRBV2 with TRBJ2-3, with 11 bases aligning to TRBD1. The CDR3 consists of 14 residues. Germline values: CDR1 SNHLY, CDR2 FYNNEI. With 5 bases clipped from V and 5 bases from J, the junction kept 3 bases outside the gene matches. CDR3 nucleotide sequence: TGTGCCAGCAGTTCGGACAGGGGGCAAGATACGCAGTATTTT. Translation gives CASSSDRGQDTQYF.

This chain uses TRBV4-1 with TRBJ2-7, with D unclear. This CDR3 region has 13 residues. Looked up from germline, CDR1 is MGHRA and CDR2 is YSYEKL. V lost 1 base and J lost 3, with 7 bases in between. The CDR3 sequence is CASSQVSDYEQYF. Written as DNA, the CDR3 is TGCGCCAGCAGCCAAGTCTCAGACTACGAGCAGTACTTC.

V usage is TRBV7-9 and J usage is TRBJ1-2; D not resolved. The CDR3 runs to 13 residues. Trimming removed 1 base at V and 7 bases at J, with 10 bases between. CDR1 and CDR2 from the germline V gene are SEHNR and FQNEAQ (reference sequence). DNA of the CDR3: TGTGCCAGCAGCTTAGGGGGAAGAAGTGGCTACACCTTC. Translating it yields CASSLGGRSGYTF.

The chain links TRBV11-2 to TRBJ2-5, with D possibly being TRBD2 (6 bases). The V gene's germline CDR1 is SGHAT and CDR2 FQNNGV. The CDR3 has 15 residues. Trimming took off 7 bases at V and 7 bases at J, with 22 bases between the two ends. The CDR3 DNA follows: TGTGCCAGCACTTCCAACCGGGACTCCCGTCGGACCCAGTACTTC. It translates to CASTSNRDSRRTQYF.

This sequence joins TRBV7-6 and TRBJ2-2; TRBD2 matches at 12 bases. This CDR3 is built from 18 residues. CDR1 is SGHVS, CDR2 FNYEAQ, per germline. V was pared by 3 bases and J by 4 bases, with 9 bases of the junction left unmatched. The CDR3 DNA sequence: TGTGCCAGCAGCTTTCCCACTAGCGGGGGGACGGCCACCGGGGAGCTGTTTTTT. This encodes CASSFPTSGGTATGELFF.

This clone was seen only once. The same CDR3 arises from other DNA sequences in this sample as well. The V call is TRBV27, the J call TRBJ2-7; TRBD1 matches 7 bases. There are 13 residues in the CDR3. Germline CDR1 is MNHEY and CDR2 is SMNVEV (reference sequence). The V segment lost 3 bases and the J segment 2 bases; nucleotides outside the gene matches: 1. The CDR3 DNA reads as TGTGCCAGCAGTTTTGGACAGGCCTACGAGCAGTACTTC. This encodes CASSFGQAYEQYF.

The chain carries TRBV11-2 and TRBJ2-7; D not certain. Trimming pared 2 bases from V and 5 bases from J, leaving 7 bases between. In germline, CDR1 is SGHAT, CDR2 FQNNGV. The CDR3 runs 12 residues. CDR3 in amino acids: CASSLKSDEQYF. CDR3 DNA: TGTGCCAGCAGCTTAAAGTCCGACGAGCAGTACTTC.

This chain joins TRBV6-6 and TRBJ2-5; possibly TRBD2 for D (5 bases). The CDR3 loop spans 14 amino acids. Germline values: CDR1 MNHNY, CDR2 SVGAGI (reference sequence). V lost 2 bases, J lost 3 bases, and 10 bases lay in between. The chain's CDR3 is CASSYLGSEETQYF. CDR3 nucleotide sequence: TGTGCCAGCAGTTACCTCGGTAGCGAAGAGACCCAGTACTTC.

The rearrangement uses TRBV6-1 and TRBJ2-7; D not resolved. Trimming pared 8 bases from V and 2 bases from J, leaving 19 bases between. The CDR3 loop spans 15 amino acids. From germline, CDR1 is MNHNS and CDR2 SASEGT. The chain's CDR3 is CASLGFNGRTYEQYF. Here the CDR3 DNA reads TGTGCCAGCCTCGGTTTTAATGGACGGACCTACGAGCAGTACTTC.

The rearrangement uses TRBV5-5 and TRBJ2-5; D gene uncertain. Germline-derived CDR1 and CDR2 are SGHKS and YYEKEE (reference sequence). The CDR3 extends over 13 amino acids. Trimming took 7 bases from V and 0 from J, leaving 10 bases between them. The CDR3 nucleotides are TGTGCCAGCGGCTCGGGTTACCAAGAGACCCAGTACTTC. As protein: CASGSGYQETQYF.

This clone was counted between two and nine times. This chain joins TRBV25-1 and TRBJ1-1, with D hard to call. CDR3 length: 13 amino acids. V shed 3 bases and J shed 7 bases, with 12 bases lying between them. CDR1 is MGHDK and CDR2 is SYGVNS in the germline V gene. The DNA for the CDR3 is TGTGCCAGCAGTGATTTTGGGCAGGATGAAGCTTTCTTT. It specifies CASSDFGQDEAFF. Full variable domain (missing parts from reference TRBV25-1 and TRBJ1-1): EADIYQTPRYLVIGTGKKITLECSQTMGHDKMYWYQQDPGMELHLIHYSYGVNSTEKGDLSSESTVSRIRTEHFPLTLESARPSHTSQYLCASSDFGQDEAFFGQGTRLTVV.

Here the CDR3 reads CASSVGVSDYEQYF. DNA of the CDR3: TGTGCCAGCAGCGTAGGGGTTAGCGATTACGAGCAGTACTTC. The chain is built from TRBV9 and TRBJ2-7; possible D gene TRBD2, 5 bases. V lost 0 bases and J 4 bases, leaving 11 bases between the germline ends. This CDR3 is 14 amino acids long. Germline V gene data show CDR1 as SGDLS and CDR2 as YYNGEE.

The chain joins TRBV12-5 to TRBJ2-7; D is ambiguous. The CDR3 length is 11 residues. Trimming pared 6 bases from V and 4 bases from J, leaving 7 bases between. Germline assignment: CDR1 LGHNT and CDR2 FRNRAP. The CDR3 DNA follows: TGTGCTAGTGGGAACGGGTACGAGCAGTACTTC. As protein: CASGNGYEQYF. The full variable domain, completed using reference TRBV12-5 and TRBJ2-7, is DARVTQTPRHKVTEMGQEVTMRCQPILGHNTVFWYRQTMMQGLELLAYFRNRAPLDDSGMPKDRFSAEMPDATLATLKIQPSEPRDSAVYFCASGNGYEQYFGPGTRLTVT.

The gene calls are TRBV27 and TRBJ2-7; the D is unclear. CDR3 length equals 13 residues. Per germline, CDR1 MNHEY and CDR2 SMNVEV (reference sequence). V was clipped by 0 bases and J by 1 base, with 4 bases between them. The CDR3 sequence is CASSLSGSYEQYF. In DNA form, the CDR3 reads TGTGCCAGCAGTTTATCGGGTTCCTACGAGCAGTACTTC.

J is TRBJ1-3 and V is TRBV7-9, with 7 bases matching TRBD1. The CDR3 runs 18 residues. Germline CDR1 reads SEHNR; CDR2 reads FQNEAQ (reference sequence). Trimming removed 2 bases from V and 4 bases from J; junction bases left unmatched: 14. The CDR3: CASSLPSRQGVPGNTIYF. DNA of the CDR3: TGTGCCAGCAGCTTACCCAGCCGACAGGGCGTCCCCGGAAACACCATATATTTT.

The rearrangement uses TRBV6-5 and TRBJ1-5; D gene ambiguous. The V end lost 0 bases, the J end lost 0 bases, and 6 bases lay between the germline ends. Germline V lookup: CDR1 MNHEY, CDR2 SVGAGI. This CDR3 comprises 15 residues. As DNA, the CDR3 is TGTGCCAGCAGTTACTCGGAGTATAGCAATCAGCCCCAGCATTTT. This encodes CASSYSEYSNQPQHF.

J is TRBJ2-5 and V is TRBV27, with 9 bases that match TRBD1. Looked up from germline, CDR1 is MNHEY and CDR2 is SMNVEV (reference sequence). The trim removed 5 bases at V and 3 bases at J, leaving 10 bases unmatched. The CDR3 is 16 amino acids. For the CDR3, the DNA is TGTGCCAGCAGTGCCGAGCCCGGGACAGGGAAAGAGACCCAGTACTTC. Amino acid sequence: CASSAEPGTGKETQYF.

This chain's CDR3 is CASSLGQLMNTGELFF. DNA of the CDR3: TGTGCCAGCAGCTTGGGACAGCTCATGAACACCGGGGAGCTGTTTTTT. The rearrangement links TRBV5-8 to TRBJ2-2, with D tentatively TRBD1 (5 bases). Per germline, CDR1 SGHTS and CDR2 YDEGEE. Trimming left V 0 bases short and J 1 base short, with 10 bases between. The CDR3 loop spans 16 amino acids. Full variable domain (missing parts from reference TRBV5-8 and TRBJ2-2): EAGVTQSPTHLIKTRGQQATLRCSPISGHTSVYWYQQALGLGLQFLLWYDEGEERNRGNFPPRFSGRQFPNYSSELNVNALELEDSALYLCASSLGQLMNTGELFFGEGSRLTVL.

The chain is built from TRBV13 and TRBJ1-3, with D possibly being TRBD1 (6 bases). The V gene lost 3 bases and the J gene lost 2 bases, with 11 bases spanning the gap. The CDR3 runs to 15 residues. CDR1 is PRHDT and CDR2 is FYEKMQ in the germline V gene (reference sequence). In nucleotides, the CDR3 is TGTGCCAGCAGCTTTGGGGGGCTGGCTGGAAACACCATATATTTT. This translates into CASSFGGLAGNTIYF.

The chain combines TRBV6-5 with TRBJ1-2, with 8 nucleotides matching TRBD1. Germline CDR1 is MNHEY and CDR2 is SVGAGI. Unmatched junction bases numbered 3, after V lost 4 bases and J lost 2 bases. The CDR3 length is 14 residues. The CDR3 DNA reads TGTGCCAGCAGTTCGACAGGGGAAAACTATGGCTACACCTTC. It yields the protein CASSSTGENYGYTF.

The chain joins TRBV7-2 to TRBJ2-1; D may be TRBD1 (6 bases). Germline lookup yields CDR1 SGHTA and CDR2 FQGNSA. This CDR3 region has 14 residues. Trimming left V 4 bases short and J 8 bases short, with 15 bases between. The CDR3 coding sequence is TGTGCCAGCAGCTCTTGGGGGCCGTTCGATGAGCAGTTCTTC. Amino acid sequence: CASSSWGPFDEQFF.

This clone was found a few times. The V and J genes are TRBV6-4 and TRBJ2-7; TRBD1 might be the D (6 bases). From germline, CDR1 is MRHNA and CDR2 SNTAGT. The CDR3 is 13 residues long. V lost 3 bases, J lost 2 bases, and 8 bases lay in between. CDR3 DNA: TGTGCCAGCAGTGAAAGGGACACCTACGAGCAGTACTTC. Protein: CASSERDTYEQYF.

The chain uses TRBV5-6 and TRBJ2-1, with D unresolved. Germline-derived CDR1 and CDR2 are SGHDT and YYEEEE. Trimming removed 0 bases at V and 9 bases at J, with 10 bases between. The CDR3 has 13 amino acids. The CDR3 spells CASSLASAVEQFF. CDR3 sequence (DNA): TGTGCCAGCAGCTTGGCCTCGGCGGTTGAGCAGTTCTTC.

J is TRBJ2-5 and V is TRBV6-5; 14 positions agree with TRBD2. The CDR3 is 14 amino acids. V gave up 6 bases and J gave up 3 bases; unmatched junction bases: 0. Germline CDR1 and CDR2: MNHEY and SVGAGI. CDR3 coding DNA: TGTGCCAGCAGGGGACTAGCGGGGGAAGAGACCCAGTACTTC. Translating it yields CASRGLAGEETQYF.

The chain carries TRBV29-1 and TRBJ1-2; D is perhaps TRBD1 (6 bases). The V end lost 3 bases, the J end lost 8 bases, and 22 bases lay between the germline ends. Per the germline V gene, CDR1 is SQVTM and CDR2 is ANQGSEA. The CDR3 totals 15 residues. Written as DNA, the CDR3 is TGCAGCGTTGATCCGGGGGGCGGGGGTTTGGACGGCTACACCTTC. Protein: CSVDPGGGGLDGYTF.

V usage is TRBV9 and J usage is TRBJ2-5; TRBD2 aligns across 11 bases. The CDR3 has 14 residues. With 7 bases clipped from V and 3 bases from J, the junction kept 5 bases outside the gene matches. The V gene's germline CDR1 is SGDLS and CDR2 YYNGEE. CDR3 sequence reads: CASSSGGSKETQYF. CDR3 in DNA: TGTGCCAGCTCTAGCGGGGGGTCTAAAGAGACCCAGTACTTC.